Included here is one TCR beta chain sequence, with context. This clonotype occurred once. Its antigen target is currently unknown. A much more abundant neighbour one base away suggests this may be a read error. TCR alpha and beta CDR3 regions were amplified with the iRepertoire nested amplicon-rescue multiplex PCR (arm-PCR) platform from RNA. One-step reverse transcription and amplification used about 100-400 ng of tissue mRNA or PBMC total RNA as input. Following bead purification, Illumina adapters were added by a secondary multiplex PCR, and libraries between 200 and 400 bp were gel-purified. Demultiplexing relied on internal 6-nucleotide barcodes carried by the libraries. Libraries were sequenced on an Illumina MiSeq with 2x220 or 2x250 nucleotide paired-end reads. In the source study's methods: Paired reads were merged using FLASH 1.2.11 and were aligned to the GRCh37 human genome using BWA-MEM, after which TRA and TRB reads were extracted. V and J assignment used an IMGT-derived reference of cassette sequences and CDR3 motifs that included pseudogenes. Reads were translated in three frames, and productive CDR3s were defined as those with a C...FGXG motif and no stop codons. A clonotype was defined as a unique combination of a V-J cassette pair and a CDR3 amino acid sequence. Reads were filtered by Hamming distance, with the threshold set by the sequence error rate of each sample in mapped regions. TCRdb trimmed public reads at Q25 via fastp, called clones via MiXCR and kept in-frame beta chains. When rows share a CDR3 protein, they turn into one entry using the most common DNA and genes. TCRdb's processing, not the study's, gives the V and J calls here. The table for this sample lists under 200,000 distinct CDR3 sequences; around 40% of them were counted only once. Together, the top ten hold 4% to 6.5% of the sample.

This sample stems from a study of glioma-infiltrating T cells (TCRdb year 2016). Broadly, across the study: TCR alpha- and beta-chain repertoires were sequenced from glioma tissue, non-neoplastic brain tissue and matched peripheral blood mononuclear cells. Each tissue-infiltrating repertoire was compared with the same patient's peripheral blood repertoire to measure divergence between tissue and blood T-cell populations. The paired cohort comprised three low-grade glioma patients, about eight primary glioblastoma patients and three non-glioma patients contributing non-neoplastic brain tissue. Study-level results and caveats: Very few CDR3 sequences were found to be shared between tissue and blood, and this scarcity was attributed to high CDR3 diversity and limited sampling. Group comparisons were based on small numbers of patients: three non-neoplastic, three low-grade glioma and several glioblastoma patients. VJ-independent divergence between tissue and blood was below expectation in non-neoplastic patients but above expectation in all gliomas, especially low-grade gliomas.

The junction shows trimming of 6 bases on V and 2 bases on J, and the gene matches do not reach 13 bases of it. Spanning cysteine to phenylalanine, the CDR3 consists of 16 amino acids. The sequence is cut down to CDR3 DNA, 48 bases in frame from base 1. In the germline V gene (reference sequence), CDR1 corresponds to MNHEY and CDR2 to SMNVEV. Sequencing was carried out using glioma tissue, nonneoplastic brain tissue, or PBMCs (not recorded which). This chain joins TRBV27 to TRBJ2-7; the junction holds 7 bases that match TRBD2. The TCR sequence derives from a human donor with low-grade glioma or glioblastoma, undergoing nonglioma brain surgery, or in good health (not recorded which). The DNA sequence follows: TGTGCCAGCAGCAGCACCCGGGGGGAGGGGACCTACGAGCAGTACTTC. It encodes CASSSTRGEGTYEQYF.